This entry concerns a single T cell receptor beta chain. Its antigen is as yet unknown. Quantitative barcoded 5'-RACE was used to prepare TCR beta libraries. Using its own MiXCR run on the 5' RACE reads, TCRdb lists one record per CDR3 protein. The sample includes about 540,000 distinct CDR3 sequences, approximately 11% seen only once; the top ten take about 6.5%. The CDR3 loop spans 16 amino acids. V lost 11 bases and J lost 0, with 20 bases in between. The germline V gene encodes CDR1 ENHRY and CDR2 SYGVKD. This sample is drawn from a study of CD8 T cells in ankylosing spondylitis. General study results and limits: For ankylosing spondylitis blood, a TCR beta motif of several highly homologous variants appeared characteristic.

This clonotype was sampled from a male donor with ankylosing spondylitis. Sequencing was done on a sample of blood, either unsorted or a sorted T cell fraction (not recorded which). V is TRBV10-3 and J is TRBJ1-5, with TRBD1 as a possible D gene (6 bases). The CDR3 spells CAPWGIRGHSNQPQHF. CDR3 coding DNA: TGTGCCCCCTGGGGTATCAGGGGACATAGCAATCAGCCCCAGCATTTT.